The following is a T cell receptor beta chain sequence with its context. These data come from a study of cytotoxic CD8 clonotypes in ibrutinib-treated CLL. Germline V gives CDR1 LNHDA, CDR2 SQIVND (reference sequence). V shed 6 bases and J shed 4 bases, with 14 bases lying between them. The CDR3 contains 14 residues. Data came from immunoSEQ multiplex PCR; TCRdb stores just in-frame clones and leaves some out. The sample holds approximately 90,000 clones; 77% are singletons and the top ten take around 23%. The sequence derives from a human donor with chronic lymphocytic leukemia. The chain has TRBV19 and TRBJ2-3; D not resolved. The sample was PBMCs, taken after 24 months of ibrutinib treatment. This CDR3 reads CASRDGRDADTQYF. For the CDR3, the DNA is TGTGCCAGTAGAGACGGTAGAGACGCAGATACGCAGTATTTT.